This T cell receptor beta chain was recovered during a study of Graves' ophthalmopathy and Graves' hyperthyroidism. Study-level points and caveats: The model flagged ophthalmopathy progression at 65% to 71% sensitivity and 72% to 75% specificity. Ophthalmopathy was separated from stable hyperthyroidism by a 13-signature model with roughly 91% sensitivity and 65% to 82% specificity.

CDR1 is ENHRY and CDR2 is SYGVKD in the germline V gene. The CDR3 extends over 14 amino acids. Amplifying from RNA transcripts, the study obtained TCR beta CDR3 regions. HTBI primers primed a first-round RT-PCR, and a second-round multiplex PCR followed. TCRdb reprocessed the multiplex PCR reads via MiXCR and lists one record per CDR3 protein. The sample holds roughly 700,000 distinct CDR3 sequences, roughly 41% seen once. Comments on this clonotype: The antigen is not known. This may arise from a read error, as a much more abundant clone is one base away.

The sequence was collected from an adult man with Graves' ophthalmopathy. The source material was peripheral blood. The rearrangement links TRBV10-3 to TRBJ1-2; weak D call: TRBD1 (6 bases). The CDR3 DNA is TGTGCCATCAGTGACCCACAGGGAAACTGTGGCTACACCTTC. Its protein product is CAISDPQGNCGYTF.